Listed below are T cell receptor beta chains from one sample, sequenced in a study of Ad26.COV2.S vaccination and SARS-CoV-2 variants. Sequencing used immunoSEQ multiplex PCR; TCRdb keeps in-frame clones, though not all of them. The repertoire includes roughly 400,000 clones, approximately 90% of them detected once, and 1.5% to 2% sits in the top ten. The source was peripheral blood, collected in a trial of Ad26.COV2.S vaccine versus placebo. Source of these receptors: a person aged 18-65 years who received the Ad26.COV2.S COVID-19 vaccine or a placebo. CDR3s include the opening cysteine and the closing phenylalanine or tryptophan. Each record gives: D gene, clone size, V gene, J gene, CDR3 DNA, CDR3 protein. The D gene is left open where the match is weak. Clone size appears in some rows only: once, few, many, or a class for an expanded clone.

d_gene: TRBD1; abundance: once; v_gene: TRBV4-2; j_gene: TRBJ1-2; CDR3nt: TGTGCCAGCAGCCAAGATGTGCAGGGGGCGCTTGGCTACACCTTC; CDR3aa: CASSQDVQGALGYTF
d_gene: TRBD2; abundance: once; v_gene: TRBV30; j_gene: TRBJ2-3; CDR3nt: TGTGCCTGGAGTGCCAAGGGACTAGCGGGAGTGCCAGATACGCAGTATTTT; CDR3aa: CAWSAKGLAGVPDTQYF
d_gene: TRBD1; abundance: .; v_gene: TRBV28; j_gene: TRBJ1-1; CDR3nt: TGTGCCAGCAGCTCAACCGCCGGGACAGGGTTAACTGAAGCTTTCTTT; CDR3aa: CASSSTAGTGLTEAFF
d_gene: TRBD1; abundance: .; v_gene: TRBV6-4; j_gene: TRBJ1-2; CDR3nt: TGTGCCAGCCCGAATGGGGACAGGGTAAACTATGGCTACACCTTC; CDR3aa: CASPNGDRVNYGYTF
d_gene: .; abundance: .; v_gene: TRBV5-5; j_gene: TRBJ2-3; CDR3nt: TGTGCCAGCAGCTTTGGGGATACGCAGTATTTT; CDR3aa: CASSFGDTQYF
d_gene: .; abundance: .; v_gene: TRBV11-2; j_gene: TRBJ2-7; CDR3nt: TGTGCCAGCAGCTTCGATTCGGGACCAGGACGTCCCTACGAGCAGTACTTC; CDR3aa: CASSFDSGPGRPYEQYF
d_gene: .; abundance: .; v_gene: TRBV7-3; j_gene: TRBJ1-1; CDR3nt: TGTGCCAGCAGCCCGACAGTTACGAGTGAAGCTTTCTTT; CDR3aa: CASSPTVTSEAFF
d_gene: TRBD1; abundance: .; v_gene: TRBV29-1; j_gene: TRBJ1-1; CDR3nt: TGCGGATACAGGGGGATGAACACTGAAGCTTTCTTT; CDR3aa: CGYRGMNTEAFF
d_gene: .; abundance: once; v_gene: TRBV18; j_gene: TRBJ2-7; CDR3nt: TGTGCCAGCTCACCCATGGGGGTAGCCTACGAGCAGTACTTC; CDR3aa: CASSPMGVAYEQYF
d_gene: .; abundance: .; v_gene: TRBV5-4; j_gene: TRBJ2-2; CDR3nt: TGTGCCAGCACAGGGAGAAACACCGGGGAGCTGTTTTTT; CDR3aa: CASTGRNTGELFF
d_gene: .; abundance: .; v_gene: TRBV10-1; j_gene: TRBJ1-3; CDR3nt: TGCGCCAGGTACATGGGACGGACCCTGGGAAACACCATATATTTT; CDR3aa: CARYMGRTLGNTIYF
d_gene: TRBD2; abundance: .; v_gene: TRBV6-2/TRBV6-3; j_gene: TRBJ2-1; CDR3nt: TGTGCCAGCAGTTCACTAGCGGGAGCGGCGTACAATGAGCAGTTCTTC; CDR3aa: CASSSLAGAAYNEQFF
d_gene: .; abundance: .; v_gene: TRBV29-1; j_gene: TRBJ2-5; CDR3nt: TGCAGCTCCCTGGTTGAGACCCAGTACTTC; CDR3aa: CSSLVETQYF
d_gene: TRBD2; abundance: .; v_gene: TRBV14; j_gene: TRBJ2-1; CDR3nt: TGTGCCAGCAGCCTAACTAGCGGGAGTAGTAATGAGCAGTTCTTC; CDR3aa: CASSLTSGSSNEQFF
d_gene: .; abundance: .; v_gene: TRBV11-2; j_gene: TRBJ2-5; CDR3nt: TGTGCCAGCAGCCTCAGGTCGGGGGAGACCCAGTACTTC; CDR3aa: CASSLRSGETQYF
d_gene: TRBD2; abundance: .; v_gene: TRBV28; j_gene: TRBJ2-1; CDR3nt: TGTGCCAGCAGCCCACGGGCGGGAGGTCCTACTAGGGGTGAGCAGTTCTTC; CDR3aa: CASSPRAGGPTRGEQFF
d_gene: TRBD2; abundance: .; v_gene: TRBV7-9; j_gene: TRBJ2-1; CDR3nt: TGTGCCAGCAGCATGGCCGGGACTAGCGGTGAGCAGTTCTTC; CDR3aa: CASSMAGTSGEQFF
d_gene: .; abundance: .; v_gene: TRBV19; j_gene: TRBJ1-2; CDR3nt: TGTGCCAGTAGTATACAGGCCCAAGCTAACTATGGCTACACCTTC; CDR3aa: CASSIQAQANYGYTF
d_gene: .; abundance: .; v_gene: TRBV6-1; j_gene: TRBJ1-4; CDR3nt: TGTGCCAGCAGTGTGGCAGGGCGGACTCCCTCTAATGAAAAACTGTTTTTT; CDR3aa: CASSVAGRTPSNEKLFF
d_gene: TRBD2; abundance: .; v_gene: TRBV10-1; j_gene: TRBJ2-5; CDR3nt: TGCGCCAGCAGTTCCATCGGACTAGGCCAAGAGACCCAGTACTTC; CDR3aa: CASSSIGLGQETQYF
d_gene: TRBD1; abundance: .; v_gene: TRBV19; j_gene: TRBJ1-2; CDR3nt: TGTGCCAGTACCCCATCTCGGGGGGACAGGGGCCGATATGGCTACACCTTC; CDR3aa: CASTPSRGDRGRYGYTF
d_gene: .; abundance: .; v_gene: TRBV10-1; j_gene: TRBJ1-2; CDR3nt: TGCGCCAGCAGTTATTCGAGGGATCTTCCCTGCTATGGCTACACCTTC; CDR3aa: CASSYSRDLPCYGYTF
d_gene: .; abundance: .; v_gene: TRBV28; j_gene: TRBJ2-1; CDR3nt: TGTGCCACCCGGGAGTTCGTCCGCAATGAGCAGTTCTTC; CDR3aa: CATREFVRNEQFF
d_gene: .; abundance: .; v_gene: TRBV27; j_gene: TRBJ1-6; CDR3nt: TGTGCCAGCAGTCTTCTAGGGAATTCACCCCTCCACTTT; CDR3aa: CASSLLGNSPLHF
d_gene: TRBD1; abundance: .; v_gene: TRBV6-6; j_gene: TRBJ1-5; CDR3nt: TGTGCCAGCACCCTCGGGACAGGTGGGAGTCAGCCCCAGCATTTT; CDR3aa: CASTLGTGGSQPQHF
d_gene: .; abundance: .; v_gene: TRBV5-1; j_gene: TRBJ2-5; CDR3nt: TGCGCCAGCAGCTCCCAGGGGCTCGTAGAGACCCAGTACTTC; CDR3aa: CASSSQGLVETQYF
d_gene: .; abundance: .; v_gene: TRBV18; j_gene: TRBJ1-5; CDR3nt: TGTGCCAGCTCACCGGGTGGCAATCAGCCCCAGCATTTT; CDR3aa: CASSPGGNQPQHF
d_gene: .; abundance: once; v_gene: TRBV5-4; j_gene: TRBJ1-2; CDR3nt: TGTGCCAGCAGCTTGCCCAAGTCCTATGGCTACACCTTC; CDR3aa: CASSLPKSYGYTF
d_gene: TRBD1; abundance: few; v_gene: TRBV6-5; j_gene: TRBJ1-1; CDR3nt: TGTGCCAGCAGGGAGACAGGGGGCACTGAAGCTTTCTTT; CDR3aa: CASRETGGTEAFF
d_gene: .; abundance: .; v_gene: TRBV4-2; j_gene: TRBJ2-6; CDR3nt: TGTGCCAGCAGCCAAGAGACGTTCTCAGGGAACCTGGCTGGGGCCAACGTCCTGACTTTC; CDR3aa: CASSQETFSGNLAGANVLTF
d_gene: TRBD1; abundance: .; v_gene: TRBV19; j_gene: TRBJ1-5; CDR3nt: TGTGCCAGTACCAGGGGGCAGGCAGCCCAGCCCCAGCATTTT; CDR3aa: CASTRGQAAQPQHF
d_gene: TRBD2; abundance: .; v_gene: TRBV6-5; j_gene: TRBJ2-5; CDR3nt: TGTGCCAGCACCAGACTAGCGGACCAAGAGACCCAGTACTTC; CDR3aa: CASTRLADQETQYF
d_gene: .; abundance: .; v_gene: TRBV30; j_gene: TRBJ2-3; CDR3nt: TGTGCCTGGAGTACTGATACGCAGTATTTT; CDR3aa: CAWSTDTQYF